The 12 T cell receptor beta chains presented below share a single source sample, sequenced in a study of T cell repertoires in cytomegalovirus infection (dated by TCRdb to about 2019). The sequencer was an Illumina HiSeq 1500. TCRdb's own reprocessing of the public reads used fastp at Q25 and MiXCR and kept productive beta chains. Entries that share a CDR3 protein sequence are merged under the most common genes and DNA. For this sample there are about 900,000 distinct CDR3 sequences; approximately 32% appear just once. The top ten clones comprise around 15% of the sample. In the paper's terms, the treatment or condition label means: in vitro stimulation with specific CMV peptide epitopes to enrich CMV-specific T cells. No antigen has been identified for these receptors. The sequencing used cultured CD8+ T cells from PBMCs, collected from culture after CMV antigen stimulation. All receptors come from a human donor in good health (CMV status not recorded). Some clones in this sample may be carry-over from other donors' samples.

V and J are TRBV14 and TRBJ2-3; no clear D gene. The CDR3 has 15 amino acids. CDR1 is SGHDN, CDR2 FVKESK, per germline. V was shortened by 1 base and J by 1 base, with 9 bases between the two germline ends. The CDR3 DNA sequence: TGTGCCAGCAGCCAAGGGGGAAAACGCACAGATACGCAGTATTTT. As protein: CASSQGGKRTDTQYF. Complete variable domain (other parts from reference TRBV14 and TRBJ2-3): EAGVTQFPSHSVIEKGQTVTLRCDPISGHDNLYWYRRVMGKEIKFLLHFVKESKQDESGMPNNRFLAERTGGTYSTLKVQPAELEDSGVYFCASSQGGKRTDTQYFGPGTRLTVL.

This clonotype occurred a few times. The V call is TRBV7-9, the J call TRBJ1-1; 9 bases line up with TRBD1. After removal of 1 base from V and 6 bases from J, the junction contained 9 bases not matched to a gene. The CDR3 is 16 residues long. Germline-derived CDR1 and CDR2 are SEHNR and FQNEAQ (reference sequence). This CDR3 is CASSLVNLRTGAEAFF. The CDR3, as DNA: TGTGCCAGCAGCTTAGTGAATTTGCGGACAGGGGCTGAAGCTTTCTTT.

This clonotype appeared a few times. This chain links TRBV19 with TRBJ2-7, with TRBD1 matching 8 bases. The CDR3 length is 16 residues. CDR1 LNHDA and CDR2 SQIVND come from the germline V gene (reference sequence). V gave up 4 bases and J gave up 0 bases; unmatched junction bases: 8. The CDR3 bases are TGTGCCAGTAGTACCTGGGGGACAGGAAGCTCCTACGAGCAGTACTTC. Residues: CASSTWGTGSSYEQYF.

This clonotype was detected only a few times. The chain joins TRBV7-9 to TRBJ2-4; 7 bases agree with TRBD1. From germline, CDR1 is SEHNR and CDR2 FQNEAQ (reference sequence). The CDR3 runs to 17 residues. V dropped 3 bases and J dropped 3; count of bases not matched to a gene: 11. CDR3 residues: CASSFERDRVGKNIQYF. The CDR3 DNA sequence: TGTGCCAGCAGCTTTGAGCGCGACAGGGTTGGCAAAAACATTCAGTACTTC.

This clonotype was counted only a few times. V and J are TRBV10-3 and TRBJ2-5; 9 positions agree with TRBD1. The CDR3 length is 14 residues. In germline, CDR1 is ENHRY, CDR2 SYGVKD. V shed 3 bases, J shed 7 bases, and the junction held 6 bases outside the gene matches. Written as DNA, the CDR3 is TGTGCCATCAGTGACCGTGGACAGGGGTGGACCCAGTACTTC. Its protein is CAISDRGQGWTQYF.

This clonotype was seen a handful of times. This chain uses TRBV27 with TRBJ2-2, with D perhaps TRBD1 (6 bases). Per the germline V gene, CDR1 is MNHEY and CDR2 is SMNVEV (reference sequence). V was cut by 5 bases and J by 4 bases, with 14 bases left in between. The CDR3 spans 15 residues. Written as DNA, the CDR3 is TGTGCCAGCAGTCAAAACAGGGACGCCACCGGGGAGCTGTTTTTT. This codes for CASSQNRDATGELFF.

The genes are TRBV7-9 and TRBJ2-7; the D is unclear. In germline, CDR1 is SEHNR, CDR2 FQNEAQ (reference sequence). V was trimmed by 10 bases and J by 0 bases, leaving 16 bases between them. The CDR3 length is 14 residues. CDR3 amino acids: CANTALGTSYEQYF. CDR3 nucleotides: TGTGCCAACACTGCGCTTGGCACCTCCTACGAGCAGTACTTC.

CDR3 sequence: CASSLADTNTEAFF. CDR3 coding DNA: TGTGCCAGCAGTTTAGCCGACACTAACACTGAAGCTTTCTTT. The chain employs TRBV27 and TRBJ1-1; D is ambiguous. The V end lost 2 bases, the J end lost 2 bases, and 9 bases lay between the germline ends. Germline V gives CDR1 MNHEY, CDR2 SMNVEV (reference sequence). This CDR3 is built from 14 residues.

This clonotype was counted only a few times. V usage is TRBV7-6 and J usage is TRBJ2-7; D tentatively fits TRBD1 or TRBD2 (5 bases each). The CDR3 has 13 residues. The V gene's germline CDR1 is SGHVS and CDR2 FNYEAQ. The V end was cut by 5 bases, the J end by 5 bases, with 13 bases between. Here the CDR3 reads CASSRTLGNEQYF. As DNA, the CDR3 is TGTGCCAGCAGCCGGACACTCGGGAACGAGCAGTACTTC.

This clonotype was picked up many times. This chain connects TRBV7-2 to TRBJ2-5; 10 bases agree with TRBD1. Looked up from germline, CDR1 is SGHTA and CDR2 is FQGNSA. CDR3 length equals 15 residues. After removal of 5 bases from V and 4 bases from J, the junction contained 7 bases not matched to a gene. As DNA, the CDR3 is TGTGCCAGCAGCCCCTTGGACAGGGGGAGAGAGACCCAGTACTTC. Encoded protein: CASSPLDRGRETQYF.

This clonotype was observed a few times. The chain is built from TRBV7-2 and TRBJ2-2; 7 bases are a match to TRBD1. CDR3 size: 16 residues. CDR1 SGHTA and CDR2 FQGNSA come from the germline V gene. Trimming at V came to 8 bases and at J to 2 bases, leaving 11 bases not matched to a gene. Written as DNA, the CDR3 is TGTGCCAGCCGTCCTTCCGGGACAGCCAACACCGGGGAGCTGTTTTTT. Its protein product is CASRPSGTANTGELFF. Drawing the rest from reference TRBV7-2 and TRBJ2-2, the complete variable domain is GAGVSQSPSNKVTEKGKDVELRCDPISGHTALYWYRQSLGQGLEFLIYFQGNSAPDKSGLPSDRFSAERTGGSVSTLTIQRTQQEDSAVYLCASRPSGTANTGELFFGEGSRLTVL.

This clonotype was counted ten times or more. V and J are TRBV7-2 and TRBJ1-1; D is possibly TRBD1 (5 bases). Germline V gene data show CDR1 as SGHTA and CDR2 as FQGNSA. Between the trimmed V and J ends, which lost 7 bases and 4 bases, there was a span of 13 bases. This CDR3 is 13 amino acids long. The CDR3: CASTVPGPTEAFF. In nucleotides, the CDR3 is TGTGCCAGCACCGTGCCGGGGCCCACTGAAGCTTTCTTT.